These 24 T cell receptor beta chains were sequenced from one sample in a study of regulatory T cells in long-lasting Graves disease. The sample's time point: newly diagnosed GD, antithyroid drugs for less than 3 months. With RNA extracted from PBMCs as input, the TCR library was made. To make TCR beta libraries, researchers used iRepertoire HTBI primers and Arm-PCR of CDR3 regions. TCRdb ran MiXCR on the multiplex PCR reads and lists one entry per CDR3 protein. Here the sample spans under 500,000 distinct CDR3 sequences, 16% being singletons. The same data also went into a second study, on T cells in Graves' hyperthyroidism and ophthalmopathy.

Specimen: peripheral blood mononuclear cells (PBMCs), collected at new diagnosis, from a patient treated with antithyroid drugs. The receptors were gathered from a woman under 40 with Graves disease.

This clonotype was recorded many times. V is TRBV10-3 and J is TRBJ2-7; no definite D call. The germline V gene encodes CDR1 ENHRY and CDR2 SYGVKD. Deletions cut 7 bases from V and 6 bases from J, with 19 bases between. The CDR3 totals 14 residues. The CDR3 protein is CAITWLRPRGEQYF. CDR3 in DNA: TGTGCCATCACTTGGTTACGACCCCGAGGCGAGCAGTACTTC.

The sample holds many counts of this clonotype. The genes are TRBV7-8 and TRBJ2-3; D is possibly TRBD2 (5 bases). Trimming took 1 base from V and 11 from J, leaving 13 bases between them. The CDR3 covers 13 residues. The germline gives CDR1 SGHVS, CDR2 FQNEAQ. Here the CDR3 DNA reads TGTGCCAGCAGCTTAGAAGTGGGAGCATGGCAGTATTTT. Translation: CASSLEVGAWQYF.

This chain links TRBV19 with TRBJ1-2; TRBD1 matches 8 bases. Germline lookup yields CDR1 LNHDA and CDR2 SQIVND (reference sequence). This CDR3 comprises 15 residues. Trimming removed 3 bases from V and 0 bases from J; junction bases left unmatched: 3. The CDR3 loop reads CASSIAGGTNYGYTF. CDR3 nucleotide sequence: TGTGCCAGTAGTATCGCAGGGGGCACTAACTATGGCTACACCTTC.

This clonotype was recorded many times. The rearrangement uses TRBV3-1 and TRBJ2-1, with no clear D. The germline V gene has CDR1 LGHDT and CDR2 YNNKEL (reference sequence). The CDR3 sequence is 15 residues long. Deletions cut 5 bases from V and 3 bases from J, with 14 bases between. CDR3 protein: CASSSSAFLYNEQFF. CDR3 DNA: TGTGCCAGCAGCTCCTCAGCTTTTCTCTACAATGAGCAGTTCTTC.

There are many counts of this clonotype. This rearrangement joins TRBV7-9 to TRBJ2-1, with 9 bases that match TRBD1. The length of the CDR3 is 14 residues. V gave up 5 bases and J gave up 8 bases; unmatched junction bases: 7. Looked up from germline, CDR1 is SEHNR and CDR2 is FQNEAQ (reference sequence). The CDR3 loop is CASSTGTGSDEQFF. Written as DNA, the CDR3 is TGTGCCAGCAGCACCGGGACAGGGTCGGATGAGCAGTTCTTC.

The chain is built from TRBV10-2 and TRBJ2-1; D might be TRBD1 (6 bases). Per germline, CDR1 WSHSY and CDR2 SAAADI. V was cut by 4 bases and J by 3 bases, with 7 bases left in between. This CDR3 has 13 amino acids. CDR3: CASSAGVYNEQFF. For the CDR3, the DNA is TGCGCCAGCAGTGCAGGGGTCTACAATGAGCAGTTCTTC.

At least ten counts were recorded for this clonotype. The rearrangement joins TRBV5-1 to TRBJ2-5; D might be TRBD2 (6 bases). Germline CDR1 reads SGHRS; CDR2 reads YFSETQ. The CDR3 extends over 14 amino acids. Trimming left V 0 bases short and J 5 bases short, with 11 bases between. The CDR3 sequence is CASSLERAEETQYF. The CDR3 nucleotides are TGCGCCAGCAGCTTGGAGCGGGCGGAGGAGACCCAGTACTTC.

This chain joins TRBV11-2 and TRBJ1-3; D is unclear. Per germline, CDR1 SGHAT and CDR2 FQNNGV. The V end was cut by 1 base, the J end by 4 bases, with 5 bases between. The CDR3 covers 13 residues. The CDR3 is CASSLAGGNTIYF. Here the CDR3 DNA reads TGTGCCAGCAGCTTAGCCGGGGGAAACACCATATATTTT.

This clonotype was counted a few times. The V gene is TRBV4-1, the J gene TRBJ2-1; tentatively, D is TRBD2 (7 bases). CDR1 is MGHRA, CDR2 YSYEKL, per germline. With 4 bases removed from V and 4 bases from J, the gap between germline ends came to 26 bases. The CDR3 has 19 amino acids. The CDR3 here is CASSLPERGGISGYNEQFF. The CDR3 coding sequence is TGCGCCAGCAGCCTCCCAGAGAGGGGGGGGATAAGCGGGTACAATGAGCAGTTCTTC.

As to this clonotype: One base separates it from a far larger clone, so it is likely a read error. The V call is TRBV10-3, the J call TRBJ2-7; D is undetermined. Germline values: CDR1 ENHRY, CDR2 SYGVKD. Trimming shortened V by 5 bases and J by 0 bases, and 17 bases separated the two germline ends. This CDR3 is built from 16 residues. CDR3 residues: CAISLGTALYSYEQYF. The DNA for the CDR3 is TGTGCCATCAGTTTAGGAACAGCTCTCTACTCCTACGAGCAGTACTTC.

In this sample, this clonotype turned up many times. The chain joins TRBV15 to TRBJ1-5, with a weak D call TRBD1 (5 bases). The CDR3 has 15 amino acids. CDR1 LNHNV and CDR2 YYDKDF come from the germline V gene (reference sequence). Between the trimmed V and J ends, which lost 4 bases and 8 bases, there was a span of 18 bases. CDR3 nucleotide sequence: TGTGCCACCAGCAAAAACGTGGAGGGGTGGGAGCCCCAGCATTTT. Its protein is CATSKNVEGWEPQHF. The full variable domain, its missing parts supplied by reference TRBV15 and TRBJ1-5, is DAMVIQNPRYQVTQFGKPVTLSCSQTLNHNVMYWYQQKSSQAPKLLFHYYDKDFNNEADTPDNFQSRRPNTSFCFLDIRSPGLGDTAMYLCATSKNVEGWEPQHFGDGTRLSIL.

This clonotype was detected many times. CDR3 sequence reads: CASTNRDSFNYGYTF. Here the CDR3 DNA reads TGTGCCAGCACCAACCGGGACAGCTTCAACTATGGCTACACCTTC. The V and J genes are TRBV6-1 and TRBJ1-2; TRBD1 agrees at 7 bases. V lost 7 bases to trimming and J lost 2 bases; unmatched junction nucleotides: 10. Germline CDR1 is MNHNS and CDR2 is SASEGT. The CDR3 is made up of 15 amino acids.

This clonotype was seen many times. The CDR3 sequence: CASRGTGLNEKLFF. CDR3 bases: TGTGCCAGCAGAGGGACGGGACTTAATGAAAAACTGTTTTTT. The V and J genes are TRBV28 and TRBJ1-4; D possibly corresponds to TRBD1 (5 bases). The V gene lost 6 bases and the J gene lost 4 bases, with 12 bases spanning the gap. This CDR3 is built from 14 residues. Per the germline V gene, CDR1 is MDHEN and CDR2 is SYDVKM. Supplemented by reference TRBV28 and TRBJ1-4, the full variable domain reads DVKVTQSSRYLVKRTGEKVFLECVQDMDHENMFWYRQDPGLGLRLIYFSYDVKMKEKGDIPEGYSVSREKKERFSLILESASTNQTSMYLCASRGTGLNEKLFFGSGTQLSVL.

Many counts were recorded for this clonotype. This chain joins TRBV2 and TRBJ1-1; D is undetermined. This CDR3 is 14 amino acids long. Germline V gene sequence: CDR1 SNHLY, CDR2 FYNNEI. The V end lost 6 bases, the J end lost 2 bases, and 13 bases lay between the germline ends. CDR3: CASRDRDKNTEAFF. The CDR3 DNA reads TGTGCCAGCAGGGACCGGGATAAAAACACTGAAGCTTTCTTT.

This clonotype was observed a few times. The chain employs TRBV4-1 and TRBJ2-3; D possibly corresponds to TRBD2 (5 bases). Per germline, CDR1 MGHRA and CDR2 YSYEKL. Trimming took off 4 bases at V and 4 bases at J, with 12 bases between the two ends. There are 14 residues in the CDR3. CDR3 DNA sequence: TGCGCCAGCAGCCTGAGGACCGGGGCAGATACGCAGTATTTT. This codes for CASSLRTGADTQYF.

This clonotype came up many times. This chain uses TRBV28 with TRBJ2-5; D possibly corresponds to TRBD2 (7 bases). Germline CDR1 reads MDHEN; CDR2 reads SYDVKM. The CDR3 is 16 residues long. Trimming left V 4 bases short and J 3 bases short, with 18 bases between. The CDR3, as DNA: TGTGCCAGCAGTTGGCTGGGGGGGGGCACCAAAGAGACCCAGTACTTC. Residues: CASSWLGGGTKETQYF.

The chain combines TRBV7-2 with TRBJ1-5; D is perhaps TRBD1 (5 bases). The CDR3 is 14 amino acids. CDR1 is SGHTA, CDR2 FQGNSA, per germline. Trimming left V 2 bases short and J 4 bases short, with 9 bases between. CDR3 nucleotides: TGTGCCAGCAGCTTATGGGGGGGAAATCAGCCCCAGCATTTT. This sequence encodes CASSLWGGNQPQHF.

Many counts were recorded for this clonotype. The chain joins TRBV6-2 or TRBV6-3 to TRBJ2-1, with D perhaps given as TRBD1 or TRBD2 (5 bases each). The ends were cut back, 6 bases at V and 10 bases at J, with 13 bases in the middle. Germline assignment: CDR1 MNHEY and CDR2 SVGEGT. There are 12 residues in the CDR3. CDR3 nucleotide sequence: TGTGCCAGCAGCCAAACCGGGACCGAGCAGTTCTTC. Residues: CASSQTGTEQFF.

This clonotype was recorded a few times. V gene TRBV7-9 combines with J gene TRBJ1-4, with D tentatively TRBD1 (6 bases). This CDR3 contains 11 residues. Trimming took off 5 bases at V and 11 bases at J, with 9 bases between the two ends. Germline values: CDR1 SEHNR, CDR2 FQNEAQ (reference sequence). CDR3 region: CASSLGQKLFF. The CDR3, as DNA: TGTGCCAGCAGCCTAGGACAGAAACTGTTTTTT.

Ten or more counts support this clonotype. The CDR3 protein is CANRRLTGSSGNTIYF. In DNA, the CDR3 is TGTGCCAACAGACGACTAACAGGGAGCTCTGGAAACACCATATATTTT. V and J are TRBV12-3 or TRBV12-4 and TRBJ1-3; tentatively, D is TRBD1 (6 bases). This CDR3 region has 16 residues. The ends were cut back, 10 bases at V and 0 bases at J, with 19 bases in the middle.

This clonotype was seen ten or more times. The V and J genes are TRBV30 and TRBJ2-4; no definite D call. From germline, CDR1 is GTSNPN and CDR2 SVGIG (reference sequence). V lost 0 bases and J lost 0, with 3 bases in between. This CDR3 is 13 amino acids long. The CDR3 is CAWSVVAKNIQYF. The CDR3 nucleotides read TGTGCCTGGAGTGTAGTAGCCAAAAACATTCAGTACTTC. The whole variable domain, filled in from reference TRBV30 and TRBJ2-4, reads SQTIHQWPATLVQPVGSPLSLECTVEGTSNPNLYWYRQAAGRGLQLLFYSVGIGQISSEVPQNLSASRPQDRQFILSSKKLLLSDSGFYLCAWSVVAKNIQYFGAGTRLSVL.

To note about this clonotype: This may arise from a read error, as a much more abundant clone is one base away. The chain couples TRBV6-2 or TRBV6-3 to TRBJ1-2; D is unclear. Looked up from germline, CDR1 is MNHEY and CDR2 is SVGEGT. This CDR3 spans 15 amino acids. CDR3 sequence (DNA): TGTGCCTGCAGTGTCGGGCCCTTCGACAACATTGGCTACACCTTC. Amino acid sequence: CACSVGPFDNIGYTF.

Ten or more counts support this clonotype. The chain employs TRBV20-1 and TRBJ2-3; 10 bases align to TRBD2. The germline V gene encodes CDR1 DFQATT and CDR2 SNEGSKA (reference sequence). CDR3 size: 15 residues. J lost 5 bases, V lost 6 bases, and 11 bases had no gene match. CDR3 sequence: CSAPTSGNRGDTQYF. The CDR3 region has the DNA TGCAGTGCCCCAACTAGCGGGAATCGGGGAGATACGCAGTATTTT.

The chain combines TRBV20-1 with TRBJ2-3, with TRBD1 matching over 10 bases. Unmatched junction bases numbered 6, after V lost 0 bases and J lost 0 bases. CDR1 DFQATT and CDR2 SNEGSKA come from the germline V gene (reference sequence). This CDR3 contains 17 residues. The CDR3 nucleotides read TGCAGTGCTAGAGATTTGGGGACAGGGGCGAGCACAGATACGCAGTATTTT. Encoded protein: CSARDLGTGASTDTQYF.